This T cell receptor beta chain was captured in a study of breast tumors, draining lymph nodes, adjacent tissues. The table lists this clonotype with many counts. Its specificity is not known. Findings of the study overall: Tumors had less TCR diversity than lymph nodes, more than nontumor tissue.

Each CDR3 protein is one row after TCRdb ran MiXCR on the multiplex PCR reads. In the table there are about 94,000 distinct CDR3 sequences, more than 25% of which are singletons. Breast cancer patients provided tissue from their axillary draining lymph nodes. The clonotype comes from a female donor with breast cancer. Some clones in this sample may be carry-over from other donors' samples. The material sequenced was axillary lymph node tissue.

CDR3 in DNA: TGTGCCAGCAGCTTAGACCACGGCCGAGAGACCCAGTACTTC. Its protein product is CASSLDHGRETQYF. The chain recombines TRBV11-2 with TRBJ2-5; no firm D call. This CDR3 is 14 amino acids long. V gave up 0 bases and J gave up 4 bases, with 9 bases separating them. Germline CDR1 and CDR2: SGHAT and FQNNGV.